Below are 23 T cell receptor beta chains sequenced from a single sample in a study of B cell selection in AIRE deficiency. The method was immunoSEQ multiplex PCR; TCRdb's version includes in-frame clones alone and lacks a portion of them. Of some 25,000 clones listed, about 95% were seen once; the top ten hold about 0.25%. Sorting defined conventional CD4 T cells as CD4+CD127+. The sample comprised CD4+CD127+ conventional T cells sorted from PBMCs. All receptors come from a human donor in good health.

The CDR3 loop is CASSPQGDLGTGELFF. The CDR3 DNA reads as TGTGCCAGCAGCCCTCAGGGGGATTTGGGGACCGGGGAGCTGTTTTTT. The chain combines TRBV6-6 with TRBJ2-2; 7 nucleotides match TRBD1. Germline V lookup: CDR1 MNHNY, CDR2 SVGAGI (reference sequence). The ends lost 6 bases at V and 5 bases at J; junction bases unmatched: 12. This CDR3 is 16 amino acids long.

The chain has TRBV6-6 and TRBJ2-4; unclear D gene. CDR3 length equals 14 residues. V gave up 5 bases and J gave up 2 bases, with 10 bases separating them. Germline V gene lookup returns CDR1 MNHNY and CDR2 SVGAGI (reference sequence). DNA of the CDR3: TGTGCCAGCAGTCCCTACAGCTCCAAAAACATTCAGTACTTC. This codes for CASSPYSSKNIQYF.

The chain links TRBV11-2 to TRBJ1-2, with TRBD1 matching 7 bases. Germline V gives CDR1 SGHAT, CDR2 FQNNGV. There are 18 residues in the CDR3. Trimming removed 2 bases from V and 2 bases from J; junction bases left unmatched: 14. As DNA, the CDR3 is TGTGCCAGCAGCTTAAGGGCAGGGGGTTCGGGGGCCAACTATGGCTACACCTTC. Translating it yields CASSLRAGGSGANYGYTF.

The V call is TRBV18, the J call TRBJ2-7; 11 nucleotides align to TRBD2. The CDR3 is 16 amino acids. Germline V gene sequence: CDR1 KGHSH, CDR2 LQKENI. V was pared by 3 bases and J by 4 bases, with 8 bases of the junction left unmatched. CDR3 sequence: CASSPKVAGGPYEQYF. CDR3 sequence (DNA): TGTGCCAGCTCACCGAAAGTAGCGGGAGGGCCGTACGAGCAGTACTTC.

The rearrangement uses TRBV7-2 and TRBJ2-7; 10 bases map to TRBD1. Germline CDR1 and CDR2: SGHTA and FQGNSA. Unmatched junction bases numbered 7, after V lost 4 bases and J lost 4 bases. The CDR3 spans 15 residues. CDR3 bases: TGTGCCAGCAGCTCCCCGGGACAGGGGTCTTACGAGCAGTACTTC. It is translated as CASSSPGQGSYEQYF.

CDR3 in amino acids: CASSESGGGYTF. In DNA, the CDR3 is TGTGCCAGCAGTGAATCCGGGGGAGGCTACACCTTC. V is TRBV6-5 and J is TRBJ1-2, with D possibly TRBD1 on 5 matching bases. The germline V gene encodes CDR1 MNHEY and CDR2 SVGAGI. This CDR3 comprises 12 residues. Trimming shortened V by 5 bases and J by 8 bases, and 12 bases separated the two germline ends.

Details on this clone: Other DNA sequences within the sample encode an identical CDR3. The gene calls are TRBV2 and TRBJ1-2; D is unresolved. Trimming cost V 7 bases and J 7 bases, with 22 bases left between them. Germline assignment: CDR1 SNHLY and CDR2 FYNNEI. The length of the CDR3 is 15 residues. The CDR3 bases are TGTGCCAGCATAAGGTCCGGGAATACATGGGCTGGCTACACCTTC. Protein product: CASIRSGNTWAGYTF.

The J gene is TRBJ1-4, the V gene TRBV7-9; possible D gene TRBD1, 5 bases. The ends were cut back, 3 bases at V and 8 bases at J, with 10 bases in the middle. The length of the CDR3 is 13 residues. CDR1 SEHNR and CDR2 FQNEAQ come from the germline V gene (reference sequence). The CDR3 region has the DNA TGTGCCAGCAGCTTCCTGGGGGGGGAAAAACTGTTTTTT. Translation gives CASSFLGGEKLFF.

The chain carries TRBV18 and TRBJ2-5; D is ambiguous. The CDR3 spans 16 residues. Trimming stripped 3 bases from V and 5 bases from J, with 19 bases between. In germline, CDR1 is KGHSH, CDR2 LQKENI. The CDR3 DNA is TGTGCCAGCTCACCCCCCCTACCGGACCCCCAGGAGACCCAGTACTTC. Translated: CASSPPLPDPQETQYF.

The chain uses TRBV2 and TRBJ2-7, with 7 bases fitting TRBD2. The germline gives CDR1 SNHLY, CDR2 FYNNEI. The CDR3 loop spans 13 amino acids. The CDR3: CADRETSIYEQYF. CDR3 sequence (DNA): TGTGCAGATCGAGAGACTAGCATCTACGAGCAGTACTTC.

The chain has TRBV5-1 and TRBJ1-1; 8 bases are shared with TRBD1. Germline V CDR1 and CDR2: SGHRS, YFSETQ. J gave up 1 base and V 2 bases, and 1 base lay outside the gene matches. CDR3 length equals 14 residues. This chain's CDR3 is CASSFGTGNTEAFF. CDR3 sequence (DNA): TGCGCCAGCAGCTTCGGGACAGGGAACACTGAAGCTTTCTTT.

V usage is TRBV7-9 and J usage is TRBJ1-1, with TRBD1 as a possible D gene (5 bases). Germline CDR1 and CDR2: SEHNR and FQNEAQ (reference sequence). This CDR3 comprises 13 residues. V lost 0 bases, J lost 10 bases, and 12 bases lay in between. The DNA of the CDR3 is TGTGCCAGCAGCTTAGCGCCCGCAGGGACAGCTTTCTTT. This translates into CASSLAPAGTAFF. Full variable domain (rest looked up from reference TRBV7-9 and TRBJ1-1): DTGVSQNPRHKITKRGQNVTFRCDPISEHNRLYWYRQTLGQGPEFLTYFQNEAQLEKSRLLSDRFSAERPKGSFSTLEIQRTEQGDSAMYLCASSLAPAGTAFFGQGTRLTVV.

This chain joins TRBV4-1 and TRBJ2-3, with TRBD2 as a possible D gene (5 bases). Germline V gene lookup returns CDR1 MGHRA and CDR2 YSYEKL. V lost 1 base and J 6 bases, leaving 23 bases between the germline ends. This CDR3 has 18 residues. The CDR3 loop reads CASSQGRYNRREGDTQYF. The CDR3 coding sequence is TGCGCCAGCAGCCAAGGTCGGTATAATCGTCGGGAAGGTGATACGCAGTATTTT.

The chain recombines TRBV19 with TRBJ1-2; TRBD1 aligns across 8 bases. Germline V gene data show CDR1 as LNHDA and CDR2 as SQIVND (reference sequence). This CDR3 region has 15 residues. Losses at the gene ends were 3 bases for V and 5 bases for J; bases not matched to a gene: 8. The CDR3: CASSMPRGQEYGYTF. As DNA, the CDR3 is TGTGCCAGTAGTATGCCCAGGGGGCAAGAGTATGGCTACACCTTC.

V and J are TRBV27 and TRBJ1-2; 12 nucleotides line up with TRBD1. The V and J ends lost 2 bases and 0 bases, in that order; junction bases with no gene match: 10. Germline V gene sequence: CDR1 MNHEY, CDR2 SMNVEV (reference sequence). CDR3 size: 19 residues. The CDR3 bases are TGTGCCAGCAGTTTAGAGGTACTGGGACAGGGGGCCCCTAACTATGGCTACACCTTC. This translates into CASSLEVLGQGAPNYGYTF.

The genes are TRBV11-2 and TRBJ1-6; D possibly corresponds to TRBD1 (6 bases). The CDR3 covers 17 residues. The germline gives CDR1 SGHAT, CDR2 FQNNGV. V was pared by 8 bases and J by 6 bases, with 23 bases between. The CDR3 nucleotides are TGTGCCAGCTCCCTTAGGGGGGGCACCTTCACTAATTCACCCCTCCACTTT. Protein product: CASSLRGGTFTNSPLHF.

The gene calls are TRBV2 and TRBJ2-3, with D possibly being TRBD2 (5 bases). Germline V gene lookup returns CDR1 SNHLY and CDR2 FYNNEI. The CDR3 spans 15 residues. The V end was cut by 10 bases, the J end by 3 bases, with 20 bases between. CDR3 bases: TGTGCCACCCGCGCGAGGAGCGGTAGTACAGATACGCAGTATTTT. Translation gives CATRARSGSTDTQYF.

The chain employs TRBV5-1 and TRBJ2-5; a possible D gene is TRBD1 (6 bases). V was pared by 5 bases and J by 5 bases, with 13 bases between. This CDR3 is 13 amino acids long. The germline gives CDR1 SGHRS, CDR2 YFSETQ. The CDR3 sequence: CASSSGGGETQYF. CDR3 bases: TGCGCCAGCAGTTCTGGGGGCGGTGAGACCCAGTACTTC.

The chain combines TRBV28 with TRBJ1-4, with D maybe TRBD1 (6 bases). Germline CDR1 is MDHEN and CDR2 is SYDVKM. CDR3 length: 16 amino acids. V lost 7 bases, J lost 14 bases, and 29 bases lay in between. CDR3 protein: CASTNLGPRDLRGLFF. The CDR3 DNA sequence: TGTGCCAGCACCAACCTCGGGCCCCGCGATTTAAGGGGGCTGTTTTTT.

This chain joins TRBV10-2 and TRBJ2-3, with 9 bases identical to TRBD2. From germline, CDR1 is WSHSY and CDR2 SAAADI. V dropped 5 bases and J dropped 2; count of bases not matched to a gene: 5. This CDR3 has 15 amino acids. CDR3 protein: CASSLAGPTTDTQYF. The DNA for the CDR3 is TGCGCCAGCAGTCTAGCGGGGCCCACCACAGATACGCAGTATTTT.

The rearrangement links TRBV6-1 to TRBJ2-7; D not resolved. The CDR3 consists of 13 residues. With 8 bases removed from V and 2 bases from J, the gap between germline ends came to 13 bases. CDR1 and CDR2 from the germline V gene are MNHNS and SASEGT. This CDR3 is CASRARYPYEQYF. As DNA, the CDR3 is TGTGCCAGCCGGGCGCGTTACCCCTACGAGCAGTACTTC.

V and J are TRBV2 and TRBJ2-4; 10 positions match TRBD2. The germline CDR1 and CDR2 sequences are SNHLY and FYNNEI. The CDR3 totals 14 residues. Trimming at V came to 7 bases and at J to 6 bases, leaving 6 bases not matched to a gene. DNA of the CDR3: TGTGCCAGCAAAGACAGGACTAGCGGAAACATTCAGTACTTC. It specifies CASKDRTSGNIQYF.

With respect to this clone: Germline and junction disagree at one end, which may indicate a read error. Other DNA sequences in the same sample also yield this CDR3. The V call is TRBV7-2, the J call TRBJ2-7; 9 nucleotides agree with TRBD2. The V gene's germline CDR1 is SGHTA and CDR2 FQGNSA. The CDR3 is 16 residues long. This CDR3 reads CASSLVGLAGNGEQYF. CDR3 bases: TGTGCTAGCAGCTTGGTAGGGCTAGCGGGAAATGGGGAGCAGTACTTC.